Only a few counts were recorded for the clone carrying this TCR beta chain. The antigen remains undetermined. A read error is possible here, since a much larger clone lies one base away. No DNA is shown, since the ends of the CDR3 on it are uncertain; the CDR3 is the one TCRdb lists. The same CDR3 arises from other DNA sequences in this sample as well. Libraries were prepared by immunoSEQ multiplex PCR; TCRdb keeps only in-frame clonotypes and omits some of them. The repertoire consists of roughly 1,000,000 clones, with approximately 78% occurring once and the leading ten covering around 0.6%. Donors, without exception, were Caucasian adults residing in Nashville, Tennessee. The CDR3 comprises 13 residues, both ends counted. Germline V gene lookup returns CDR1 SGDLS and CDR2 YYNGEE. The source of the sample is a study of shared clonotypes between healthy human individuals. Regarding the study as a whole: Compared with clonotypes that all four donors shared, non-shared clonotypes had lower generation probabilities.

The V gene is TRBV9, the J gene TRBJ1-1; TRBD1, the table's D call, lacks a check against the DNA. This clonotype originated in a man aged 18 to 30 in good health. Some clones in this sample may be carry-over from other donors' samples. The sequenced sample was memory CD4+ T cells from PBMCs. Subset indicated: CD45RA-negative fraction. CDR3 sequence reads: CASSVAPGAEAFF.